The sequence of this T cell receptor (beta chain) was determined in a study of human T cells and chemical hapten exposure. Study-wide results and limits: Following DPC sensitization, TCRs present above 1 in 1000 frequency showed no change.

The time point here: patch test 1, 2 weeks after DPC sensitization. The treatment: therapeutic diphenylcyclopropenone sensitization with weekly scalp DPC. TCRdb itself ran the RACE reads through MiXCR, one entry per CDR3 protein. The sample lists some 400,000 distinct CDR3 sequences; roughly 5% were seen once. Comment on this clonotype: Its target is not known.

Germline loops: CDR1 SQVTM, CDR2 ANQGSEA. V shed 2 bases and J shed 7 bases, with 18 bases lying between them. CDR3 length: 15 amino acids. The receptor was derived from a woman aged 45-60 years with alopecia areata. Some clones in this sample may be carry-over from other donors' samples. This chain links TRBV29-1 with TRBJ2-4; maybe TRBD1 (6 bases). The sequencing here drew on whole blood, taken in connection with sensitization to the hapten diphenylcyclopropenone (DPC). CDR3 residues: CSVEPYRDIGNIQYF. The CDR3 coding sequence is TGCAGCGTTGAACCTTATCGGGACATTGGGAACATTCAGTACTTC.